The 22 T cell receptor beta chains listed next were all sequenced from one sample in a study of T and B cells in COVID-19 patients. From blood, roughly 240-550 ng of genomic DNA served as TRB template. BIOMED2 TRB-A/B primer pools were used in multiplex TRB PCR. Using its own MiXCR run on the multiplex PCR reads, TCRdb lists one record per CDR3 protein. The repertoire holds 11,000 to 15,000 distinct CDR3 sequences, with about 30% as singletons. The sequenced sample was blood. Receptors were obtained from a human donor who had recovered from COVID-19.

The chain links TRBV4-3 to TRBJ1-3, with 9 bases aligning to TRBD1. CDR3 length: 17 amino acids. The germline V gene has CDR1 LGHNA and CDR2 YSLEER. V lost 0 bases, J lost 4 bases, and 7 bases stayed unmatched. The CDR3 loop reads CASSQDGTGRSGNTIYF. The CDR3 bases are TGCGCCAGCAGCCAAGATGGGACAGGGAGGTCGGGAAACACCATATATTTT.

This chain links TRBV5-5 with TRBJ2-7; D perhaps matches TRBD1 (6 bases). The CDR3 length is 12 residues. In germline, CDR1 is SGHKS, CDR2 YYEKEE (reference sequence). The germline V and J ends were trimmed by 7 bases and 5 bases, with 13 bases remaining between them. This CDR3 reads CASGPTGNEQYF. The DNA of the CDR3 is TGTGCCAGCGGTCCCACAGGGAACGAGCAGTACTTC. The variable domain in full, completed from reference TRBV5-5 and TRBJ2-7, reads DAGVTQSPTHLIKTRGQQVTLRCSPISGHKSVSWYQQVLGQGPQFIFQYYEKEERGRGNFPDRFSARQFPNYSSELNVNALLLGDSALYLCASGPTGNEQYFGPGTRLTVT.

The rearrangement links TRBV6-2 or TRBV6-3 to TRBJ1-5; D may be TRBD1 (5 bases). There are 12 residues in the CDR3. V gave up 8 bases and J gave up 7 bases, with 12 bases separating them. Per the germline V gene, CDR1 is MNHEY and CDR2 is SVGEGT. The CDR3 DNA reads TGTGCCAGCGGGGGTGGAAGGCAGCCCCAGCATTTT. This translates into CASGGGRQPQHF.

There are a few counts of this clonotype. The chain employs TRBV18 and TRBJ1-6, with D uncertain. Trimming stripped 5 bases from V and 7 bases from J, with 15 bases between. This CDR3 has 15 residues. Germline loops: CDR1 KGHSH, CDR2 LQKENI. The CDR3: CASSSRDGRNSPLHF. The DNA of the CDR3 is TGTGCCAGCTCATCCCGGGATGGGAGGAATTCACCCCTCCACTTT.

The chain joins TRBV6-6 to TRBJ1-1; possible D gene TRBD1, 6 bases. The V gene lost 5 bases and the J gene lost 3 bases, with 16 bases spanning the gap. From germline, CDR1 is MNHNY and CDR2 SVGAGI (reference sequence). This CDR3 has 15 residues. DNA of the CDR3: TGTGCCAGCAGTCCCCCCCGGGACAAACACACTGAAGCTTTCTTT. This codes for CASSPPRDKHTEAFF.

A single count supports this clonotype. Mismatch with germline at one junction end may stem from a read error. V and J are TRBV4-3 and TRBJ2-3; TRBD1 or TRBD2 may be the D gene (6 bases each). The CDR3 has 13 residues. Germline V gene sequence: CDR1 LGHNA, CDR2 YSLEER. For the CDR3, the DNA is TGTGCCAGCAGCCAAGAAGAGGGGGGTACGCAGTATTTT. Translating it yields CASSQEEGGTQYF.

Points on this clonotype: A read error may account for a junction end that differs from germline. This sequence joins TRBV24-1 and TRBJ2-6; D tentatively reads TRBD1 or TRBD2 (5 bases each). Per germline, CDR1 KGHDR and CDR2 SFDVKD. This CDR3 region has 16 residues. The chain's CDR3 is CAASGTGPSGANVLTF. The CDR3 coding sequence is TGTGCCGCCAGTGGGACGGGCCCCTCTGGGGCCAACGTCCTGACTTTC.

DNA of the CDR3: TGCAGTGCTCGCCGGGAGAGTAGCAATCAGCCCCAGCATTTT. This gives the protein CSARRESSNQPQHF. This chain connects TRBV20-1 to TRBJ1-5, with unresolved D. This CDR3 region has 14 residues. Trimming left V 5 bases short and J 0 bases short, with 11 bases between. Germline V CDR1 and CDR2: DFQATT, SNEGSKA (reference sequence).

The V and J genes are TRBV6-2 or TRBV6-3 and TRBJ1-6, with a tentative D call TRBD1 (5 bases). Germline V gene lookup returns CDR1 MNHEY and CDR2 SVGEGT. This CDR3 is 13 amino acids long. V shed 6 bases and J shed 10 bases, with 13 bases lying between them. This CDR3 is CASRAGHRSPLHF. DNA for the CDR3: TGTGCCAGCAGGGCCGGACACCGGTCACCCCTCCACTTT.

The V and J genes are TRBV19 and TRBJ2-7; TRBD1 agrees at 8 bases. CDR3 length: 15 amino acids. With V trimmed by 2 bases and J by 1 base, 4 bases remained unmatched. Germline V gene data show CDR1 as LNHDA and CDR2 as SQIVND (reference sequence). As DNA, the CDR3 is TGTGCCAGTAGTATAACCCGGACAGGGTCCTACGAGCAGTACTTC. It translates to CASSITRTGSYEQYF.

Sample share makes this clonotype medium-sized (0.01 to 0.1%). The V call is TRBV29-1, the J call TRBJ1-1; D possibly corresponds to TRBD1 (6 bases). V gave up 6 bases and J gave up 0 bases, with 11 bases separating them. Germline V gene data show CDR1 as SQVTM and CDR2 as ANQGSEA. The CDR3 has 13 amino acids. The CDR3 DNA sequence: TGCAGCGTCCCCGGACAGTTGAACACTGAAGCTTTCTTT. As protein: CSVPGQLNTEAFF.

By its share, this clonotype is medium-sized. The V gene is TRBV27, the J gene TRBJ2-2; unclear D gene. V shed 6 bases and J shed 7 bases, with 9 bases lying between them. The CDR3 length is 12 residues. Germline assignment: CDR1 MNHEY and CDR2 SMNVEV (reference sequence). The CDR3 spells CASSPYIGELFF. CDR3 DNA sequence: TGTGCCAGCAGCCCTTACATCGGGGAGCTGTTTTTT.

This clonotype has more than one count but fewer than ten. This chain uses TRBV10-3 with TRBJ1-6; D unresolved. From germline, CDR1 is ENHRY and CDR2 SYGVKD. The CDR3 is 13 residues long. V dropped 6 bases and J dropped 5 bases, with 8 bases sitting between them. As DNA, the CDR3 is TGTGCCATCAGGGACGGGAATAATTCACCCCTCCACTTT. It translates to CAIRDGNNSPLHF.

The rearrangement joins TRBV20-1 to TRBJ2-5; possibly TRBD2 for D (7 bases). This CDR3 is built from 13 residues. Looked up from germline, CDR1 is DFQATT and CDR2 is SNEGSKA (reference sequence). CDR3 in amino acids: CRPSGGPGETQYF. In DNA form, the CDR3 reads TGCAGACCCTCCGGGGGGCCGGGAGAGACCCAGTACTTC.

This chain joins TRBV4-1 and TRBJ2-1, with unresolved D. This CDR3 has 15 amino acids. The V end lost 0 bases, the J end lost 3 bases, and 9 bases lay between the germline ends. Germline-derived CDR1 and CDR2 are MGHRA and YSYEKL. The CDR3 bases are TGCGCCAGCAGCCAAGAAGGAGCCATCTACAATGAGCAGTTCTTC. This translates into CASSQEGAIYNEQFF.

This chain links TRBV15 with TRBJ1-5, with TRBD1 matching 8 bases. This CDR3 comprises 15 residues. The junction had 1 base not matched to a gene; V was cut back by 3 bases and J by 0 bases. Germline values: CDR1 LNHNV, CDR2 YYDKDF (reference sequence). CDR3 sequence reads: CATSRTGDSNQPQHF. CDR3 coding DNA: TGTGCCACCAGCAGGACAGGGGATAGCAATCAGCCCCAGCATTTT.

This clonotype was seen a handful of times. The V gene is TRBV6-5, the J gene TRBJ1-1, with D possibly TRBD1 on 5 matching bases. This CDR3 spans 15 amino acids. V gave up 0 bases and J gave up 4 bases, with 12 bases separating them. Germline V gene lookup returns CDR1 MNHEY and CDR2 SVGAGI. This CDR3 is CASSYSPGTGTEAFF. The CDR3 DNA reads as TGTGCCAGCAGTTACTCTCCCGGGACGGGCACTGAAGCTTTCTTT.

The rearrangement uses TRBV7-9 and TRBJ1-1; D might be TRBD1 (6 bases). The ends were cut back, 4 bases at V and 11 bases at J, with 14 bases in the middle. The CDR3 is made up of 12 amino acids. CDR1 is SEHNR and CDR2 is FQNEAQ in the germline V gene (reference sequence). CDR3 nucleotide sequence: TGTGCCAGCAGCTCGGACAGTCGGACGGCTTTCTTT. It encodes CASSSDSRTAFF.

The genes are TRBV13 and TRBJ1-1; unclear D gene. Germline V lookup: CDR1 PRHDT, CDR2 FYEKMQ (reference sequence). Trimming removed 3 bases at V and 5 bases at J, with 16 bases between. The CDR3 consists of 15 residues. The CDR3 bases are TGTGCCAGCAGCTTTCAGCGAAGTATGGGAACTGAAGCTTTCTTT. Translating it yields CASSFQRSMGTEAFF.

In its sample, this clonotype was seen a few times. J is TRBJ2-3 and V is TRBV24-1; TRBD1 is a possible D gene (5 bases). CDR3 length: 16 amino acids. Germline values: CDR1 KGHDR, CDR2 SFDVKD. Trimming took 4 bases from V and 4 from J, leaving 17 bases between them. CDR3 sequence reads: CATSDPQVPRADTQYF. The CDR3 DNA reads as TGTGCCACCAGTGACCCACAGGTCCCACGCGCAGATACGCAGTATTTT.

This clonotype was counted only a few times. The rearrangement uses TRBV18 and TRBJ2-5, with unresolved D. Per the germline V gene, CDR1 is KGHSH and CDR2 is LQKENI. Trimming cost V 3 bases and J 2 bases, with 7 bases left between them. The CDR3 loop spans 13 amino acids. The CDR3 bases are TGTGCCAGCTCACCTACCGATCAAGAGACCCAGTACTTC. Amino acid sequence: CASSPTDQETQYF.

This clonotype was recorded at least ten times. The chain couples TRBV30 to TRBJ2-2; no clear D. The germline V gene has CDR1 GTSNPN and CDR2 SVGIG (reference sequence). Trimming left V 3 bases short and J 5 bases short, with 13 bases between. CDR3 size: 14 residues. Here the CDR3 DNA reads TGTGCCTGGAGAACGGTACGAAAAACCGGGGAGCTGTTTTTT. Translated, it gives CAWRTVRKTGELFF.